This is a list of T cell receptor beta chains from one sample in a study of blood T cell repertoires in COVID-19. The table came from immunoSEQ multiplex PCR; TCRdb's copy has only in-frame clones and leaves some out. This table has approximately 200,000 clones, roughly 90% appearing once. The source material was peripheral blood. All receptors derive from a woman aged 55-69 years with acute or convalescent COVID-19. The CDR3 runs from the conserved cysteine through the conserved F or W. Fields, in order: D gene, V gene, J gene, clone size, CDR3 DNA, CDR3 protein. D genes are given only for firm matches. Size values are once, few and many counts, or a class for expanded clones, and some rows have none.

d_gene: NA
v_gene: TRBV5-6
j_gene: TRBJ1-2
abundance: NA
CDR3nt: TGTGCCAGCAGCGTAACGCGGGGGCTAAATGGCTACACCTTC
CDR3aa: CASSVTRGLNGYTF

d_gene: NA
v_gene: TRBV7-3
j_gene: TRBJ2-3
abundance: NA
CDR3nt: TGTGCCAGCAGCCAAGTTAGTATCACAGATACGCAGTATTTT
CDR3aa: CASSQVSITDTQYF

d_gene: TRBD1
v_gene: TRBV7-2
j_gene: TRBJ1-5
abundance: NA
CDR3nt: TGTGCCAGCAGCGGGGACAGGGACTTTCAGCCCCAGCATTTT
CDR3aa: CASSGDRDFQPQHF

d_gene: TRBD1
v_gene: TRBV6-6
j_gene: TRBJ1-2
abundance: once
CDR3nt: TGTGCCAGCGCGACAGGGGACTATGGCTACACCTTC
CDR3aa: CASATGDYGYTF

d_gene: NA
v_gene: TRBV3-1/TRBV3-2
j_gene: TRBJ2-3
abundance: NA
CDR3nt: TGTGCCAGCAGCCAAGTTGGGAGCAGCACAGATACGCAGTATTTT
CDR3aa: CASSQVGSSTDTQYF

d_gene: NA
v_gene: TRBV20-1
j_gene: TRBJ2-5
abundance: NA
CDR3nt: TGCAGTGTCCGGTTCCAAGAGACCCAGTACTTC
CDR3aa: CSVRFQETQYF

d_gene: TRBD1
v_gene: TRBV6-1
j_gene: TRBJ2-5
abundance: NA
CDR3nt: TGTGCCAGCAGTGAAGTGGGACAGGGGAGAGGGACCCAGTACTTC
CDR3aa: CASSEVGQGRGTQYF

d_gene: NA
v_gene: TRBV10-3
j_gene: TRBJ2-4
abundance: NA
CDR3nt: TGTGCCATCAGTGACCAGGGGCCACGGAACATTCAGTACTTC
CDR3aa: CAISDQGPRNIQYF

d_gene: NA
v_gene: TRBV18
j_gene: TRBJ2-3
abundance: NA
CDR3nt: TGTGCCAGCTCACCACGAGAGGGTCGAGCGGATACGCAGTATTTT
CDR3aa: CASSPREGRADTQYF

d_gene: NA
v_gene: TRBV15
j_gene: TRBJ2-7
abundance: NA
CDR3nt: TGTGCCACCAGCAGAGATAAAACAGTAATCTACGAGCAGTACTTC
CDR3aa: CATSRDKTVIYEQYF

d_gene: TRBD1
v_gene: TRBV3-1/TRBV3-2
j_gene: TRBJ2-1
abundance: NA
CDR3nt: TGTGCCAGCAGCCAACTACCTTCAGGACAGGGTGGAATCTTC
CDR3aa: CASSQLPSGQGGIF

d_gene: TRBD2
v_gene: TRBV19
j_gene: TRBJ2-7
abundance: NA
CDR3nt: TGTGCCAGTAGTCCACAGAGCGGGAGGGGACTTTACGAGCAGTACTTC
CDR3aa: CASSPQSGRGLYEQYF

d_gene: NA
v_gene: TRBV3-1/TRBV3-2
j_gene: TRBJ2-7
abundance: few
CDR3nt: TGTGCCAGCAGTCGACAGATAGACGAGCAGTACTTC
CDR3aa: CASSRQIDEQYF

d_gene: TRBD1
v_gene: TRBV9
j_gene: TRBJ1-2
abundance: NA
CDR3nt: TGTGCCAGCAGCACCCAACCGGGACAGGGACTTTATGGCTACACCTTC
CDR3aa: CASSTQPGQGLYGYTF

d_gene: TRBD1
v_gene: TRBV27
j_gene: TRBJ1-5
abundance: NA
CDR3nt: TGTGCCAGTCAGAATTGGGGACAGGGCCAGCCCCAGCATTTT
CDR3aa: CASQNWGQGQPQHF

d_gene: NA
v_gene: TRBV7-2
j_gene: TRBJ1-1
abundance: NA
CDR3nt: TGTGCCAGCAGCTTTAGGCGCGGGGGCACTGAAGCTTTCTTT
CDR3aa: CASSFRRGGTEAFF

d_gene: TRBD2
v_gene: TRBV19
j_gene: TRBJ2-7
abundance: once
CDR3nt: TGTGCCAGTAGTATAGCTAGCGGGAGCTACGAGCAGTACTTC
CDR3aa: CASSIASGSYEQYF

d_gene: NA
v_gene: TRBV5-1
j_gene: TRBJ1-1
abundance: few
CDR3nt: TGCGCCAGCAGCTTGGGTCAACTCATGAACACTGAAGCTTTCTTT
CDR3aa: CASSLGQLMNTEAFF

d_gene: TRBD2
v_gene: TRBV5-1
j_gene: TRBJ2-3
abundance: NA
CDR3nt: TGCGCCAGCAGCTTGATGGTAGCGGGAGCTTCAACAGATACGCAGTATTTT
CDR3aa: CASSLMVAGASTDTQYF

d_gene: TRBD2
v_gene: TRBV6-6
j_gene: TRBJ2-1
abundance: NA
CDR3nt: TGTGCCAGCGGCGGACTAGCCGCCTACAATGAGCAGTTCTTC
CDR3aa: CASGGLAAYNEQFF

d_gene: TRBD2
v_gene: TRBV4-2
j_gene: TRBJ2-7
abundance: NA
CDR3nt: TGTGCCAGCAGCCTTCTAGCGGGGCATAACTACGAGCAGTACTTC
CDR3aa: CASSLLAGHNYEQYF

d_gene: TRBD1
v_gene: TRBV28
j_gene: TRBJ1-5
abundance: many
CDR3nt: TGTGCCAGCAGTAGCAAAAGACAGGGATTCGGTCAGCCCCAGCATTTT
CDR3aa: CASSSKRQGFGQPQHF